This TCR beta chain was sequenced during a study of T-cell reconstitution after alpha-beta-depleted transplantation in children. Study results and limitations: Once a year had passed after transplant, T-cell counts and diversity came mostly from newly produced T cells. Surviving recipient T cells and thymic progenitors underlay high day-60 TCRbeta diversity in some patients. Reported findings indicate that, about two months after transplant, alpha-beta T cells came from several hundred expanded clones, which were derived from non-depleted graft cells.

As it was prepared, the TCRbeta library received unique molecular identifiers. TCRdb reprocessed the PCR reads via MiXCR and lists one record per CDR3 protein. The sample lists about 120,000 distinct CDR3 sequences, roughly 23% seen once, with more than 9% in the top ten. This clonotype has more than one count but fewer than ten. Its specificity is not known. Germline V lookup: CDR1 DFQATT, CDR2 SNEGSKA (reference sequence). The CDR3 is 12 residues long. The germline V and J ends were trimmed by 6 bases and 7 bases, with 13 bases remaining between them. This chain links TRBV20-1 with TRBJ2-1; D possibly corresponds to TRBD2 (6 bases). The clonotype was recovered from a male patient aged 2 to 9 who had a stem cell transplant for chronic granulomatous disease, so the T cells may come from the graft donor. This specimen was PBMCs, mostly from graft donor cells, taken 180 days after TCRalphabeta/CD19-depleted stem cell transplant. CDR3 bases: TGCAGTGCGAACCAGGAGGGAAATGAGCAGTTCTTC. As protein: CSANQEGNEQFF.